This TCR beta chain was captured by sequencing in a study of blood T cell repertoires in COVID-19. The overall study: From the United States, Italy and Spain came samples of acute and convalescent COVID-19. Nucleic acid was either cDNA or gDNA, and it came from T cells, B-cell-depleted T cells, or PBMCs.

As handled by the study authors: Amplified reference gene primers provided the basis for estimating nucleated cell counts. TCRdb keeps only in-frame clones here, not all; method: immunoSEQ multiplex PCR. The D gene and trimming were derived from the DNA, and the V and J assignments and clone size from that table. The sample includes over 120,000 clones, about three quarters of them seen just once. The germline gives CDR1 GTSNPN, CDR2 SVGIG (reference sequence). The germline V and J ends were trimmed by 0 bases and 1 base, with 6 bases remaining between them. This CDR3 spans 13 amino acids. Ages ranged from 18 to 89 years, with residence in 24 US areas. In regard to this clone: In the same sample, other DNA sequences code for this CDR3.

Sample: PBMCs or T cells enriched from blood (not recorded which). This chain connects TRBV30 to TRBJ1-1; D not certain. The TCR sequence derives from a woman aged 50 to 60 who had recovered from COVID-19. CDR3 bases: TGTGCCTGGAGTGTACGAGGGAACACTGAAGCTTTCTTT. Its translation is CAWSVRGNTEAFF. Based on the CDR3 plus reference TRBV30 and TRBJ1-1, the full variable domain is SQTIHQWPATLVQPVGSPLSLECTVEGTSNPNLYWYRQAAGRGLQLLFYSVGIGQISSEVPQNLSASRPQDRQFILSSKKLLLSDSGFYLCAWSVRGNTEAFFGQGTRLTVV.